The rows below give T cell receptor beta chains drawn from one sample of a study of CD8 T cells in ankylosing spondylitis. One entry per CDR3 protein, called by TCRdb with MiXCR from the 5' RACE reads. The sample has around 210,000 distinct CDR3 sequences, 8% to 10% seen once. Sequences were obtained from blood, either unsorted or a sorted T cell fraction (not recorded which). The receptors were sampled from a female donor with ankylosing spondylitis or in good health (not recorded which). CDR3s include the opening cysteine and the closing phenylalanine or tryptophan. The D gene is left open where the match is weak. Size is omitted from some rows. Given values are once, few, many or a class for expanded clones.

d_gene	abundance	j_gene	v_gene	CDR3aa	CDR3nt
TRBD2	many	TRBJ2-1	TRBV9	CASSATSENYNEQFF	TGTGCCAGCAGCGCTACTAGCGAGAACTACAATGAGCAGTTCTTC
TRBD1	NA	TRBJ1-1	TRBV2	CASSSRTGTKTEAFF	TGTGCCAGCAGCTCCCGGACAGGGACGAAGACTGAAGCTTTCTTT
NA	NA	TRBJ2-7	TRBV5-1	CASRPKGGGLSSYEQYF	TGCGCCAGCAGACCCAAGGGGGGCGGTTTGAGCTCCTACGAGCAGTACTTC
NA	many	TRBJ2-3	TRBV21-1	CASSTHLGREGDTDTQYF	TGTGCCAGCAGCACTCACTTGGGGAGAGAGGGGGACACAGATACGCAGTATTTT
NA	many	TRBJ2-1	TRBV29-1	CSATLGSYNEQFF	TGCAGCGCCACGTTGGGCTCCTACAATGAGCAGTTCTTC
TRBD1	many	TRBJ1-5	TRBV6-2/TRBV6-3	CASSYNGQGPYSNQPQHF	TGTGCCAGCAGTTACAATGGACAGGGTCCATATAGCAATCAGCCCCAGCATTTT
TRBD1	NA	TRBJ2-3	TRBV11-2	CASSLGHRGADTQYF	TGTGCCAGCAGCTTAGGGCACAGGGGGGCAGATACGCAGTATTTT
TRBD1	NA	TRBJ2-3	TRBV7-9	CASSDRTGQGDTQYF	TGTGCCAGCAGCGACCGGACAGGGCAGGGAGATACGCAGTATTTT
NA	many	TRBJ2-5	TRBV29-1	CSVERDIRETQYF	TGCAGCGTTGAGAGGGACATCCGAGAGACCCAGTACTTC
NA	NA	TRBJ2-1	TRBV7-2	CASSLFSGSFYNEQFF	TGTGCCAGCAGCTTATTTTCCGGGAGCTTCTACAATGAGCAGTTCTTC
NA	many	TRBJ1-5	TRBV7-2	CASSLVGQKNQPQHF	TGTGCCAGCAGCTTAGTCGGACAGAAGAATCAGCCCCAGCATTTT